The entry below gives a single T cell receptor beta chain sequence along with its context. The source of the sample is a study of control samples from healthy donors and cancer patients. Germline V CDR1 and CDR2: LNHDA, SQIVND (reference sequence). Trimming took off 0 bases at V and 0 bases at J, with 8 bases between the two ends. The CDR3 loop spans 15 amino acids. Data came from immunoSEQ multiplex PCR; TCRdb stores just in-frame clones and leaves some out. This table has tens of thousands of clones, approximately 88% appearing once. The J gene is TRBJ1-1, the V gene TRBV19; possibly TRBD1 for D (6 bases). The receptor was derived from a woman aged 45-59 years with colorectal cancer. The sample taken for sequencing was PBMCs. This chain's CDR3 is CASSIETGLNTEAFF. The CDR3 DNA reads as TGTGCCAGTAGTATAGAAACAGGGCTGAACACTGAAGCTTTCTTT.